These 26 T cell receptor beta chains share one sample of origin, sequenced in a study of CD8 T cells in Susac syndrome. With random hexamers, roughly 0.45 to 1 ug RNA was reverse transcribed. Each CDR3 protein gets one entry after TCRdb re-called the immunoSEQ multiplex PCR reads with MiXCR. The sample includes around 180,000 distinct CDR3 sequences, about 95% seen only once; the top ten take 0.15% to 0.2%. The specimen sequenced was CD8+ T cells from PBMCs. All receptors derive from a human donor with multiple sclerosis.

The rearrangement joins TRBV20-1 to TRBJ2-5; 7 bases are shared with TRBD2. This CDR3 is built from 16 residues. Looked up from germline, CDR1 is DFQATT and CDR2 is SNEGSKA (reference sequence). With V trimmed by 4 bases and J by 2 bases, 13 bases remained unmatched. The CDR3 DNA sequence: TGCAGTGCTATGTTCCCCACGGGAGGCCGGCAAGAGACCCAGTACTTC. It translates to CSAMFPTGGRQETQYF.

CDR3 DNA: TGTGCCAGCAGACCTCCGCTAGCGGGATACACAGATACGCAGTATTTT. As protein: CASRPPLAGYTDTQYF. The J gene is TRBJ2-3, the V gene TRBV25-1; 9 nucleotides match TRBD2. This CDR3 region has 16 residues. Germline assignment: CDR1 MGHDK and CDR2 SYGVNS. Trimming cost V 6 bases and J 2 bases; bases outside gene matches: 9.

This clonotype was recorded once. This chain links TRBV3-1 with TRBJ1-1, with unresolved D. The CDR3 loop spans 14 amino acids. Trimming shortened V by 0 bases and J by 2 bases, and 7 bases separated the two germline ends. Germline V gene sequence: CDR1 LGHDT, CDR2 YNNKEL (reference sequence). The CDR3 nucleotides read TGTGCCAGCAGCCAAGACTGGGGTAACACTGAAGCTTTCTTT. It codes for CASSQDWGNTEAFF.

This chain uses TRBV25-1 with TRBJ1-1, with D perhaps TRBD1 (5 bases). The CDR3 extends over 13 amino acids. V gave up 3 bases and J gave up 3 bases, with 8 bases separating them. CDR1 is MGHDK, CDR2 SYGVNS, per germline. This CDR3 is CASSEVGDTEAFF. The CDR3 nucleotides read TGTGCCAGCAGTGAGGTGGGGGACACTGAAGCTTTCTTT.

V is TRBV5-1 and J is TRBJ2-7, with D hard to call. Germline-derived CDR1 and CDR2 are SGHRS and YFSETQ. This CDR3 is built from 14 residues. V dropped 4 bases and J dropped 3 bases, with 14 bases sitting between them. The CDR3 loop reads CASSLKISNYEQYF. CDR3 in DNA: TGCGCCAGCAGCCTTAAGATATCCAACTACGAGCAGTACTTC.

The rearrangement joins TRBV11-2 to TRBJ2-1; D is unresolved. Per germline, CDR1 SGHAT and CDR2 FQNNGV. Trimming took 2 bases from V and 4 from J, leaving 9 bases between them. This CDR3 comprises 14 residues. Here the CDR3 reads CASSLTQQYNEQFF. The CDR3 DNA sequence: TGTGCCAGCAGCTTAACTCAACAGTACAATGAGCAGTTCTTC.

The V and J genes are TRBV20-1 and TRBJ2-5, with TRBD2 identical over 12 bases. The germline V gene has CDR1 DFQATT and CDR2 SNEGSKA (reference sequence). Trimming cost V 0 bases and J 4 bases; bases outside gene matches: 6. This CDR3 has 16 residues. Here the CDR3 reads CSARDNLAGGGETQYF. CDR3 bases: TGCAGTGCTAGAGATAACCTAGCGGGAGGGGGAGAGACCCAGTACTTC.

The rearrangement joins TRBV6-5 to TRBJ1-5, with D hard to call. V lost 0 bases and J lost 6, with 9 bases in between. Germline V CDR1 and CDR2: MNHEY, SVGAGI. The CDR3 consists of 14 residues. CDR3 sequence (DNA): TGTGCCAGCAGTTACTCGAACGGGGTTCAGCCCCAGCATTTT. Translated, it gives CASSYSNGVQPQHF.

The chain carries TRBV28 and TRBJ2-3, with unresolved D. In germline, CDR1 is MDHEN, CDR2 SYDVKM. V shed 2 bases and J shed 4 bases, with 7 bases lying between them. The CDR3 has 13 residues. CDR3 in amino acids: CASSLPAADTQYF. Here the CDR3 DNA reads TGTGCCAGCAGTTTACCTGCAGCAGATACGCAGTATTTT.

The chain has TRBV3-1 and TRBJ2-7; D is uncertain. Trimming removed 2 bases at V and 3 bases at J, with 5 bases between. The germline V gene has CDR1 LGHDT and CDR2 YNNKEL (reference sequence). The CDR3 totals 12 residues. The CDR3 loop is CASSQFIYEQYF. The CDR3 DNA follows: TGTGCCAGCAGCCAATTTATCTACGAGCAGTACTTC.

The rearrangement links TRBV4-1 to TRBJ2-7, with a tentative D call TRBD1 (6 bases). Germline-derived CDR1 and CDR2 are MGHRA and YSYEKL. V was shortened by 2 bases and J by 2 bases, with 10 bases between the two germline ends. The CDR3 consists of 14 residues. Here the CDR3 DNA reads TGCGCCAGCAGCCAACGGGACATGGCCTACGAGCAGTACTTC. This codes for CASSQRDMAYEQYF.

The gene calls are TRBV27 and TRBJ2-3; 11 nucleotides line up with TRBD2. Germline V gene sequence: CDR1 MNHEY, CDR2 SMNVEV (reference sequence). V lost 6 bases and J lost 4; bases outside the gene matches: 9. The CDR3 loop spans 16 amino acids. The DNA of the CDR3 is TGTGCCAGCAGGCCTGAGCCGGGACTAGCGGCAGATACGCAGTATTTT. Protein sequence: CASRPEPGLAADTQYF.

This chain uses TRBV6-1 with TRBJ1-5; D is unresolved. Germline V CDR1 and CDR2: MNHNS, SASEGT. The CDR3 runs to 14 residues. V was shortened by 3 bases and J by 7 bases, with 13 bases between the two germline ends. The CDR3 nucleotides are TGTGCCAGCAGTGACTATACATCCGGACAGCCCCAGCATTTT. Its protein product is CASSDYTSGQPQHF.

This clonotype came up once. The chain joins TRBV7-3 to TRBJ2-3, with 7 nucleotides matching TRBD1. The CDR3 runs 15 residues. Looked up from germline, CDR1 is SGHTA and CDR2 is FQGTGA. Trimming took 3 bases from V and 5 from J; bases not matched to a gene: 8. The CDR3 spells CASSFTGAQLDTQYF. The CDR3 bases are TGTGCCAGCAGCTTTACAGGGGCGCAGTTAGATACGCAGTATTTT.

V gene TRBV12-3 or TRBV12-4 combines with J gene TRBJ2-7; D is uncertain. V dropped 3 bases and J dropped 2 bases, with 8 bases sitting between them. The CDR3 runs 13 residues. The CDR3 sequence is CASSFGQTYEQYF. The CDR3 region has the DNA TGTGCCAGCAGTTTCGGGCAGACCTACGAGCAGTACTTC.

The chain couples TRBV20-1 to TRBJ2-1, with unresolved D. Germline V gene data show CDR1 as DFQATT and CDR2 as SNEGSKA (reference sequence). The CDR3 runs 14 residues. V was clipped by 6 bases and J by 3 bases, with 15 bases between them. The CDR3 DNA sequence: TGCAGTGCCAAACTACCGGCCAGCTACAATGAGCAGTTCTTC. Translating gives CSAKLPASYNEQFF.

The chain uses TRBV12-5 and TRBJ2-3, with TRBD1 as a possible D gene (6 bases). CDR1 and CDR2 from the germline V gene are LGHNT and FRNRAP. The length of the CDR3 is 18 residues. Trimming removed 1 base at V and 4 bases at J, with 21 bases between. The CDR3 DNA reads TGTGCTAGTGGTTTGGCTGGGACACCCAAACTGGTCGCAGATACGCAGTATTTT. Its protein is CASGLAGTPKLVADTQYF.

The J gene is TRBJ2-7, the V gene TRBV6-5; maybe TRBD1 (6 bases). V lost 0 bases and J 2 bases, leaving 11 bases between the germline ends. The CDR3 runs to 15 residues. Germline V CDR1 and CDR2: MNHEY, SVGAGI. In DNA form, the CDR3 reads TGTGCCAGCAGTTACTCGATACAGGGAACCTACGAGCAGTACTTC. It encodes CASSYSIQGTYEQYF.

The genes are TRBV12-3 or TRBV12-4 and TRBJ1-5; TRBD1 matches 7 bases. The CDR3 has 14 amino acids. The junction had 5 bases not matched to a gene; V was cut back by 3 bases and J by 6 bases. In nucleotides, the CDR3 is TGTGCCAGCAGTTTCCGACAGGGAATTCAGCCCCAGCATTTT. Translated: CASSFRQGIQPQHF.

The count of this clonotype is one. The V call is TRBV27, the J call TRBJ2-2; possibly TRBD2 for D (6 bases). The length of the CDR3 is 15 residues. Germline loops: CDR1 MNHEY, CDR2 SMNVEV (reference sequence). Trimming pared 2 bases from V and 0 bases from J, leaving 7 bases between. In DNA form, the CDR3 reads TGTGCCAGCAGTTTACTAGCGCCGAACACCGGGGAGCTGTTTTTT. Protein sequence: CASSLLAPNTGELFF.

J is TRBJ2-3 and V is TRBV25-1, with D possibly being TRBD1 or TRBD2 (5 bases each). CDR1 and CDR2 (germline): MGHDK, SYGVNS. The V and J ends lost 6 bases and 4 bases respectively, with 17 bases between them. CDR3 length equals 15 residues. The CDR3 DNA reads TGTGCCAGCAGGCTTACAGGTGGAGGCGCAGATACGCAGTATTTT. It yields the protein CASRLTGGGADTQYF.

The rearrangement uses TRBV4-1 and TRBJ2-7, with TRBD2 identical over 9 bases. CDR3 length: 15 residues. Trimming took 1 base from V and 6 from J; bases not matched to a gene: 7. CDR1 is MGHRA, CDR2 YSYEKL, per germline. CDR3 residues: CASSQVSGRMPEQYF. CDR3 in DNA: TGCGCCAGCAGCCAAGTGAGCGGGAGGATGCCCGAGCAGTACTTC.

The rearrangement joins TRBV20-1 to TRBJ2-1; TRBD2 matches 9 bases. Losses at the gene ends were 4 bases for V and 12 bases for J; bases not matched to a gene: 13. From germline, CDR1 is DFQATT and CDR2 SNEGSKA (reference sequence). This CDR3 has 14 amino acids. Here the CDR3 reads CSATTSGPTSGQFF. The CDR3 bases are TGCAGTGCTACGACTAGCGGTCCCACGTCGGGGCAGTTCTTC.

The chain carries TRBV20-1 and TRBJ2-1; 13 bases are shared with TRBD2. The CDR3 has 15 amino acids. V lost 3 bases, J lost 2 bases, and 1 base stayed unmatched. In germline, CDR1 is DFQATT, CDR2 SNEGSKA (reference sequence). CDR3 in amino acids: CSARGLAGTYNEQFF. The DNA of the CDR3 is TGCAGTGCTAGGGGACTAGCGGGGACCTACAATGAGCAGTTCTTC.

The CDR3 nucleotides read TGTGCCAGCAGTGACGCGGCAGGGTTGGTTCAGCCCCAGCATTTT. Amino acid sequence: CASSDAAGLVQPQHF. The rearrangement links TRBV6-1 to TRBJ1-5, with TRBD1 as a possible D gene (5 bases). V lost 3 bases to trimming and J lost 6 bases, with 15 bases between them. The CDR3 length is 15 residues. Germline loops: CDR1 MNHNS, CDR2 SASEGT.

This CDR3 is CASSQVVELQETQYF. CDR3 DNA sequence: TGTGCCAGCAGCCAAGTCGTCGAGCTTCAAGAGACCCAGTACTTC. The chain combines TRBV3-1 with TRBJ2-5, with D unresolved. The CDR3 is 15 amino acids. The V gene's germline CDR1 is LGHDT and CDR2 YNNKEL (reference sequence). The V end was cut by 1 base, the J end by 2 bases, with 11 bases between.